These 15 T cell receptor beta chains were sequenced from one sample in a study of cytomegalovirus exposure and HLA in healthy donors. 13 Jbeta primers and 60 Vbeta primers were used for the PCR. The data were produced by immunoSEQ multiplex PCR, yet TCRdb's version contains in-frame clones alone and is incomplete. The table lists about 190,000 clones, approximately 90% of them singletons. The sample consisted of PBMCs. Source of these receptors: a boy between 2 and 15 years old in good health and CMV-seronegative.

This sequence joins TRBV5-1 and TRBJ2-5; TRBD2 matches 11 bases. V was pared by 4 bases and J by 5 bases, with 7 bases of the junction left unmatched. The CDR3 extends over 15 amino acids. Germline V CDR1 and CDR2: SGHRS, YFSETQ. CDR3 residues: CASSAGTSGYETQYF. For the CDR3, the DNA is TGCGCCAGCAGCGCCGGGACTAGCGGATATGAGACCCAGTACTTC.

The V gene is TRBV9, the J gene TRBJ2-5, with D tentatively TRBD2 (5 bases). V gave up 0 bases and J gave up 2 bases, with 11 bases separating them. This CDR3 is 15 amino acids long. The germline CDR1 and CDR2 sequences are SGDLS and YYNGEE. Here the CDR3 reads CASSVGRRVQETQYF. CDR3 in DNA: TGTGCCAGCAGCGTAGGGCGGCGGGTACAAGAGACCCAGTACTTC.

The CDR3 region has the DNA TGCGCCAGCAGCAGAACTAGCGGGAGGGTGAATGAGCAGTTCTTC. It yields the protein CASSRTSGRVNEQFF. The chain is built from TRBV5-1 and TRBJ2-1; 13 bases are shared with TRBD2. The germline CDR1 and CDR2 sequences are SGHRS and YFSETQ. Trimming at V came to 4 bases and at J to 7 bases, leaving 5 bases not matched to a gene. This CDR3 is built from 15 residues.

The chain uses TRBV30 and TRBJ2-7, with D hard to call. V was clipped by 0 bases and J by 3 bases, with 6 bases between them. The CDR3 has 12 amino acids. From germline, CDR1 is GTSNPN and CDR2 SVGIG (reference sequence). CDR3 sequence reads: CAWSVIDYEQYF. The CDR3 coding sequence is TGTGCCTGGAGTGTAATAGACTACGAGCAGTACTTC.

The rearrangement links TRBV19 to TRBJ1-4; 9 nucleotides match TRBD1. Germline-derived CDR1 and CDR2 are LNHDA and SQIVND (reference sequence). Trimming removed 4 bases from V and 8 bases from J; junction bases left unmatched: 5. The CDR3 loop spans 14 amino acids. The CDR3 spells CASSNKDRGEKLFF. Here the CDR3 DNA reads TGTGCCAGTAGTAACAAGGACAGGGGCGAAAAACTGTTTTTT.

V gene TRBV19 combines with J gene TRBJ1-5; D ambiguous. Trimming took 7 bases from V and 4 from J, leaving 8 bases between them. The CDR3 totals 12 residues. Looked up from germline, CDR1 is LNHDA and CDR2 is SQIVND (reference sequence). In DNA, the CDR3 is TGTGCCAGTATGACTGGAAATCAGCCCCAGCATTTT. Translating gives CASMTGNQPQHF.

The chain combines TRBV6-1 with TRBJ2-3, with a tentative D call TRBD2 (6 bases). The CDR3 spans 14 residues. CDR1 MNHNS and CDR2 SASEGT come from the germline V gene. V lost 6 bases to trimming and J lost 0 bases, with 10 bases between them. The CDR3 here is CASRGGRSTDTQYF. The CDR3 coding sequence is TGTGCCAGCAGAGGAGGGAGGAGCACAGATACGCAGTATTTT.

CDR3 coding DNA: TGTGCCAGTAGTAAGGTTAGCGTTTTGTGGGTTGACACTGAAGCTTTCTTT. Its translation is CASSKVSVLWVDTEAFF. The V and J genes are TRBV19 and TRBJ1-1; unclear D gene. The V and J ends lost 4 bases and 3 bases respectively, with 21 bases between them. Germline lookup yields CDR1 LNHDA and CDR2 SQIVND (reference sequence). CDR3 length: 17 amino acids.

The genes are TRBV28 and TRBJ2-5; 10 bases are a match to TRBD2. CDR3 length equals 15 residues. Looked up from germline, CDR1 is MDHEN and CDR2 is SYDVKM. V trimming: 6 bases; J trimming: 1 base; junction bases outside the gene matches: 5. This CDR3 reads CASRQAGGSQETQYF. The CDR3, as DNA: TGTGCCAGCAGACAAGCGGGAGGGTCCCAAGAGACCCAGTACTTC.

V and J are TRBV6-1 and TRBJ2-3, with 11 bases fitting TRBD1. Trimming took 3 bases from V and 2 from J; bases not matched to a gene: 10. CDR1 MNHNS and CDR2 SASEGT come from the germline V gene. The CDR3 has 18 residues. The CDR3: CASSDSRGQGVPTDTQYF. CDR3 nucleotides: TGTGCCAGCAGTGATTCGCGGGGACAGGGGGTACCCACAGATACGCAGTATTTT.

The genes are TRBV28 and TRBJ2-1; tentatively, D is TRBD1 (6 bases). This CDR3 spans 16 amino acids. V lost 6 bases and J 7 bases, leaving 22 bases between the germline ends. Germline values: CDR1 MDHEN, CDR2 SYDVKM. CDR3 residues: CASRLRDTGPLNEQFF. In nucleotides, the CDR3 is TGTGCCAGCAGGCTGAGGGACACTGGTCCCCTTAATGAGCAGTTCTTC. Drawing the rest from reference TRBV28 and TRBJ2-1, the complete variable domain is DVKVTQSSRYLVKRTGEKVFLECVQDMDHENMFWYRQDPGLGLRLIYFSYDVKMKEKGDIPEGYSVSREKKERFSLILESASTNQTSMYLCASRLRDTGPLNEQFFGPGTRLTVL.

V gene TRBV6-1 combines with J gene TRBJ2-2; a possible D gene is TRBD1 (6 bases). CDR1 MNHNS and CDR2 SASEGT come from the germline V gene. The ends were cut back, 6 bases at V and 0 bases at J, with 11 bases in the middle. The CDR3 covers 15 residues. Here the CDR3 DNA reads TGTGCCAGCAGAGCCGGGACAACGAACACCGGGGAGCTGTTTTTT. Protein: CASRAGTTNTGELFF.

This chain connects TRBV18 to TRBJ2-5, with D possibly matching TRBD2 (6 bases). The end of the DNA fits TRBJ2-7 better, so the J call may be wrong. CDR3 length equals 18 residues. The germline V gene encodes CDR1 KGHSH and CDR2 LQKENI. The CDR3 nucleotides are TGTGCCAGCTCACCCCCGGAGGGGCCGACCCTTAGCTCCTACGAGCAGTACTTC. It translates to CASSPPEGPTLSSYEQYF.

J is TRBJ2-7 and V is TRBV5-5; D call uncertain. This CDR3 is built from 12 residues. Germline V gives CDR1 SGHKS, CDR2 YYEKEE (reference sequence). V gave up 4 bases and J gave up 2 bases, with 7 bases separating them. DNA for the CDR3: TGTGCCAGCAGCCCGTCCCCCTACGAGCAGTACTTC. This translates into CASSPSPYEQYF.

This clone was counted only a few times. The chain links TRBV2 to TRBJ1-1; D remains ambiguous. Germline loops: CDR1 SNHLY, CDR2 FYNNEI. The V and J ends lost 7 bases and 0 bases respectively, with 6 bases between them. CDR3 length: 12 amino acids. CDR3 loop: CASKLVNTEAFF. The CDR3 DNA reads TGTGCCAGCAAGCTAGTGAACACTGAAGCTTTCTTT.